This note documents a single TCR beta chain sequence. This entry is derived from a study of blood T cell dynamics during melanoma immunotherapy. Sample time point: pre-treatment baseline. Sampling occurred pretreatment (T0) and at week 3 (W3), after cycle one of checkpoint blockade. Response was assessed by RECIST 1.1 at 12 weeks, except a couple of rapid progressors. Germline V gene sequence: CDR1 LNHDA, CDR2 SQIVND (reference sequence). The ends were cut back, 4 bases at V and 2 bases at J, with 10 bases in the middle. The CDR3 covers 14 residues. DNA loading was fixed at 350 ng for all bulk PBMC samples. Here immunoSEQ multiplex PCR was the method, and the copy in TCRdb shows in-frame clones only, minus some. The profile shows a few thousand clones, roughly nine tenths of them singletons.

The chain is built from TRBV19 and TRBJ2-3; D might be TRBD1 or TRBD2, each matching 5 bases. The source material was blood, sampled from a patient treated with checkpoint blockade. The sequence derives from a human donor with melanoma. The CDR3 loop is CASSRGAPTDTQYF. CDR3 coding DNA: TGTGCCAGTAGTAGAGGGGCCCCCACAGATACGCAGTATTTT.